This T cell receptor beta chain came from a study of shared clonotypes between healthy human individuals (dated by TCRdb to between 2020 and 2021). About the study as a whole: The cohort included three men and two women between 18 and 49 years of age. For each donor, three plates each were used for CD4 naive and CD4 memory, two plates were used for CD8 naive, and one plate was used for CD8 memory. To estimate repertoire size and how much clonotype sharing occurs between individuals, the study deeply sequenced the blood TCR repertoires of 5 or 6 healthy adults. To increase sequencing depth and limit assay-specific biases, different laboratories used diverse techniques to prepare libraries and sequence TCR repertoires. Per donor, leukapheresis produced somewhere between about 0.8 and 9 billion PBMCs. On the study overall, not on this receptor specifically: Pairwise subsampling indicated that sequencing depth was expected to affect the degree of clonotype sharing among donors. Compared with non-shared clonotypes, clonotypes shared by all four sorted-subset donors had higher generation probabilities. Sampling was restricted to blood, and TCR repertoires in tissue are likely to differ from TCR repertoires in blood. Because the study included only a small number of donors, the genetic and exposure-history diversity represented was limited. Even with the large sequencing depth, rarefaction of the sorted-subset datasets indicated that sequencing was incomplete. Across a handful of donors, approximately 5% of naive CD4, 3% to 3.5% of naive CD8, under 2.5% of memory CD4, and approximately 0.4% of memory CD8 clonotypes were shared. Larger estimated clonotype richness was generally found for naive subsets than for memory subsets.

Using the deep immunoSEQ assay, TCR CDR3 regions were amplified from genomic DNA by multiplex PCR. Extracted genomic DNA from each cell subset was spread evenly across all wells of several immunoSEQ 96-well plates, with each plate serving as a replicate. For sorted subsets, around 0.2 ug genomic DNA, equal to some 28,000 T cell genomes, was loaded into each replicate PCR. The purified libraries were quantified using a Qubit 3.0 fluorometer, sized with a Bioanalyzer 2100, and then quantified again using the KAPA Library Quantification kit. Each immunoSEQ 96-well plate was sequenced on its own single-read 150-cycle Illumina NextSeq 550 flow cell. In the authors' own workflow: The immunoSEQ output contained only junctional sequences without quality scores, so filtering could not match that applied to full-length reads. Sequences were annotated with PyIR, a Python wrapper for IgBLAST v1.9, and V/J genes and CDR3 were assigned using IMGT germline references. Any read was removed if the V/J assignment was weak (E-value above 1e-6), the CDR3 was missing, or the read contained stop codons, out-of-frame junctions, or ambiguous translated residues. V3J clonotypes were defined as sequences sharing an identical inferred V gene, J gene, and CDR3 amino acid sequence. Percentage overlap between repertoires was computed as shared unique clonotypes divided by the size of the smaller repertoire. Repertoire richness was assessed with RTK rarefaction, the Chao1 estimator, and Recon v2.1 estimates of unobserved clonotypes. Generation probabilities were computed with OLGA for all TCRbeta clonotypes obtained by the gDNA method from a few donors. TCRdb provides this immuneACCESS table in a form limited to in-frame rearrangements. Some clones are lacking; in checked studies, under half of them reflect an unresolved V gene, and why the rest are absent is not known. V and J calls and clone size are copied from that table; D and trimming were computed from the DNA. The table for this sample lists 2 million to 2.5 million clones; under 97% of them were counted only once. The top ten constitute more than 0.1% of the sample.

Healthy HIV-negative adults with no recently reported acute infections or vaccinations were included as donors. All donors were Caucasian adults living in Nashville, Tennessee, USA. Magnetic negative selection was used to enrich CD4+ T cells, after which naive cells were positively selected on CD45RA and the negative fraction became the memory subset. Blood was collected by leukapheresis, and PBMCs were isolated by Ficoll-Histopaque density gradient centrifugation and then cryopreserved in liquid nitrogen vapor phase. Analytical flow cytometry was used to check the purity and quantity of each magnetically sorted T cell population. Genomic DNA was isolated from every sorted fraction and measured by UV absorbance on a Nanodrop 2000c. Of note for this clone: The specificity of this receptor is unknown. There are no base qualities to consult, and no much larger clone falls within one base.

The CDR3 starts with the cysteine, ends with the phenylalanine, and has 14 residues. The kept DNA is CDR3 alone, 42 bases in frame from the first base. V loses 5 bases of germline sequence and J loses 3 bases, and the interval between the two ends is 12 bases. Based on the germline V gene, the CDR1 and CDR2 sequences are SGHNT and YENEEA. This receptor was taken from a young man in good health. Sequenced: naive CD4+ T cells sorted from blood. The sample's cell subset or site, from its label and the paper: CD45RA+ positively selected. This chain joins TRBV11-3 to TRBJ2-3, and TRBD2 may be the D gene, going by 7 matching bases. The sequenced DNA is TGTGCCAGCAGCCGGGGGGCAGGAACAGATACGCAGTATTTT. This encodes CASSRGAGTDTQYF.